The 18 T cell receptor beta chains below were found in one sample sequenced in a study of blood T cell repertoires in COVID-19. Clones were sequenced by immunoSEQ multiplex PCR, and TCRdb holds only the in-frame ones, with some missing. The repertoire includes 200,000 to 250,000 clones, more than 85% of them detected once, and about 1.6% sits in the top ten. The sequenced sample was PBMCs or T cells enriched from blood (not recorded which). The receptors derive from a woman aged 45 to 65 who had recovered from COVID-19.

This chain uses TRBV7-3 with TRBJ2-2; 8 bases are shared with TRBD2. Losses at the gene ends were 4 bases for V and 4 bases for J; bases not matched to a gene: 5. The CDR3 spans 15 residues. Germline CDR1 and CDR2: SGHTA and FQGTGA. The CDR3 here is CASSSGLASTGELFF. CDR3 nucleotides: TGTGCCAGCAGCTCAGGACTAGCCAGCACCGGGGAGCTGTTTTTT.

The chain combines TRBV10-3 with TRBJ2-3; 8 positions match TRBD2. The CDR3 covers 14 residues. Germline lookup yields CDR1 ENHRY and CDR2 SYGVKD. After removal of 7 bases from V and 5 bases from J, the junction contained 8 bases not matched to a gene. The CDR3 sequence: CAITGSGSGDTQYF. The CDR3 coding sequence is TGTGCCATCACGGGAAGCGGGAGTGGAGATACGCAGTATTTT.

This sequence joins TRBV15 and TRBJ1-5; TRBD1 is a possible D gene (5 bases). The CDR3 consists of 16 residues. V was cut by 1 base and J by 1 base, with 11 bases left in between. Germline values: CDR1 LNHNV, CDR2 YYDKDF (reference sequence). The CDR3 region has the DNA TGTGCCACCAGCAGAGGGGGGGGTATGAGCAATCAGCCCCAGCATTTT. Protein product: CATSRGGGMSNQPQHF.

V usage is TRBV3-1 (or the pseudogene TRBV3-2) and J usage is TRBJ2-7, with D hard to call. Trimming pared 1 base from V and 3 bases from J, leaving 4 bases between. This CDR3 has 12 residues. Looked up from germline, CDR1 is LGHDT and CDR2 is YNNKEL (reference sequence). The CDR3 sequence is CASSQAVYEQYF. In nucleotides, the CDR3 is TGTGCCAGCAGCCAAGCAGTCTACGAGCAGTACTTC.

The chain recombines TRBV4-2 with TRBJ1-5; maybe TRBD1 (6 bases). The germline V gene has CDR1 LGHNA and CDR2 YNFKEQ. V was pared by 4 bases and J by 0 bases, with 7 bases between. The CDR3 spans 14 residues. CDR3: CASSRDISNQPQHF. CDR3 DNA sequence: TGTGCCAGCAGCCGGGACATTAGCAATCAGCCCCAGCATTTT.

This sequence joins TRBV7-8 and TRBJ2-1; 7 bases align to TRBD2. V dropped 5 bases and J dropped 0; count of bases not matched to a gene: 10. The germline V gene has CDR1 SGHVS and CDR2 FQNEAQ. The CDR3 has 17 residues. The CDR3 reads CASSPTRGRASYNEQFF. The CDR3 DNA follows: TGTGCCAGCAGCCCTACTCGGGGGAGGGCCTCCTACAATGAGCAGTTCTTC.

The chain joins TRBV19 to TRBJ2-1, with D perhaps matching TRBD2 (5 bases). Germline assignment: CDR1 LNHDA and CDR2 SQIVND (reference sequence). The CDR3 consists of 15 residues. Trimming cost V 4 bases and J 5 bases, with 15 bases left between them. The CDR3: CASSKTGWSDNEQFF. The CDR3 bases are TGTGCCAGTAGTAAGACGGGATGGTCGGACAATGAGCAGTTCTTC.

V and J are TRBV6-1 and TRBJ2-1; 11 bases agree with TRBD2. This CDR3 is built from 16 residues. Germline CDR1 reads MNHNS; CDR2 reads SASEGT. V was clipped by 2 bases and J by 8 bases; unmatched bases: 8. The CDR3 sequence is CASSEMASGRSDEQFF. The CDR3, as DNA: TGTGCCAGCAGTGAAATGGCTAGCGGGAGGAGCGATGAGCAGTTCTTC.

V usage is TRBV6-5 and J usage is TRBJ2-3; 8 positions agree with TRBD2. Trimming at V came to 5 bases and at J to 3 bases, leaving 7 bases not matched to a gene. CDR1 and CDR2 (germline): MNHEY, SVGAGI. The CDR3 loop spans 15 amino acids. CDR3 residues: CASSRAGEVTDTQYF. DNA for the CDR3: TGTGCCAGCAGTCGAGCGGGAGAGGTAACAGATACGCAGTATTTT.

This clone appeared a single time. The chain is built from TRBV5-4 and TRBJ1-1; 7 bases line up with TRBD1. CDR3 length equals 16 residues. V gave up 4 bases and J gave up 4 bases; unmatched junction bases: 13. Germline V gene data show CDR1 as SGHNT and CDR2 as YYREEE (reference sequence). Here the CDR3 reads CASSRGGGGVVTEAFF. The DNA for the CDR3 is TGTGCCAGCAGCCGGGGGGGAGGGGGCGTAGTCACTGAAGCTTTCTTT.

The chain employs TRBV5-6 and TRBJ2-7; TRBD2 aligns across 8 bases. The CDR3 is made up of 16 amino acids. With V trimmed by 4 bases and J by 2 bases, 11 bases remained unmatched. The germline CDR1 and CDR2 sequences are SGHDT and YYEEEE. The CDR3 sequence: CASSGAGGAGTYEQYF. DNA of the CDR3: TGTGCCAGCAGCGGGGCCGGGGGGGCCGGAACCTACGAGCAGTACTTC.

The chain links TRBV5-1 to TRBJ2-7; TRBD1 matches at 8 bases. Germline CDR1 and CDR2: SGHRS and YFSETQ. The V segment lost 1 base and the J segment 3 bases; nucleotides outside the gene matches: 3. The CDR3 extends over 14 amino acids. The CDR3 region is CASSLRDRGYEQYF. CDR3 nucleotides: TGCGCCAGCAGCTTGCGAGACAGGGGCTACGAGCAGTACTTC.

V is TRBV5-1 and J is TRBJ1-5; D is undetermined. The germline V and J ends were trimmed by 0 bases and 0 bases, with 7 bases remaining between them. CDR1 and CDR2 (germline): SGHRS, YFSETQ. This CDR3 is 15 amino acids long. CDR3: CASSLDGDSNQPQHF. Written as DNA, the CDR3 is TGCGCCAGCAGCTTGGACGGTGATAGCAATCAGCCCCAGCATTTT. The whole variable domain, remainder taken from reference TRBV5-1 and TRBJ1-5, is KAGVTQTPRYLIKTRGQQVTLSCSPISGHRSVSWYQQTPGQGLQFLFEYFSETQRNKGNFPGRFSGRQFSNSRSEMNVSTLELGDSALYLCASSLDGDSNQPQHFGDGTRLSIL.

This chain joins TRBV3-1 (or the pseudogene TRBV3-2) and TRBJ2-7; 7 nucleotides line up with TRBD2. CDR3 size: 15 residues. The germline CDR1 and CDR2 sequences are LGHDT and YNNKEL (reference sequence). V dropped 3 bases and J dropped 5; count of bases not matched to a gene: 10. CDR3 nucleotide sequence: TGTGCCAGCAGCCAGCCCGCCGGGAGGCAGAACGAGCAGTACTTC. Residues: CASSQPAGRQNEQYF.

The chain carries TRBV2 and TRBJ1-5; TRBD1 matches at 7 bases. Germline lookup yields CDR1 SNHLY and CDR2 FYNNEI. The length of the CDR3 is 15 residues. V was clipped by 2 bases and J by 2 bases; unmatched bases: 3. This CDR3 is CASSEFRGGNQPQHF. CDR3 sequence (DNA): TGTGCCAGCAGTGAATTCAGGGGGGGCAATCAGCCCCAGCATTTT.

The gene calls are TRBV3-1 (or the pseudogene TRBV3-2) and TRBJ2-1; possible D gene TRBD2, 6 bases. The V end was cut by 4 bases, the J end by 6 bases, with 16 bases between. CDR1 and CDR2 (germline): LGHDT, YNNKEL (reference sequence). The CDR3 length is 15 residues. This CDR3 reads CASSRGTSGTNEQFF. In nucleotides, the CDR3 is TGTGCCAGCAGCCGCGGGACCTCGGGGACCAATGAGCAGTTCTTC.

The V call is TRBV7-9, the J call TRBJ2-3; D possibly corresponds to TRBD1 (6 bases). The CDR3 has 14 amino acids. V was trimmed by 5 bases and J by 4 bases, leaving 13 bases between them. The germline CDR1 and CDR2 sequences are SEHNR and FQNEAQ (reference sequence). The CDR3 loop reads CASSKGQQSDTQYF. The CDR3 DNA sequence: TGTGCCAGCAGCAAGGGACAACAGTCAGATACGCAGTATTTT.

The chain has TRBV28 and TRBJ2-2; D perhaps matches TRBD2 (5 bases). The CDR3 is 13 residues long. V lost 10 bases and J lost 3, with 12 bases in between. Germline V gene data show CDR1 as MDHEN and CDR2 as SYDVKM. CDR3 sequence: CATTAGDTGELFF. The CDR3, as DNA: TGTGCCACGACGGCGGGTGACACCGGGGAGCTGTTTTTT.